The table lists the clone carrying this T cell receptor beta chain with a count of one. The antigen is undetermined. The junction had 11 bases not matched to a gene; V was cut back by 5 bases and J by 1 base. Per germline, CDR1 SGHAT and CDR2 FQDESV (reference sequence). This CDR3 spans 17 amino acids. The sample originates from a study of response to subunit inactivated influenza vaccine. Study results and caveats: Each seasonal influenza vaccination, the authors suggested, recruits few new T cells.

TCRdb fed the RT-PCR reads into MiXCR, producing one record per CDR3 protein. The data hold more than 700,000 distinct CDR3 sequences, with around 21% observed a single time. The chain couples TRBV11-1 to TRBJ2-4, with 7 bases identical to TRBD2. The sequencing here drew on PBMCs from blood, taken about 5 days after vaccination. This sequence originates from a man aged 45 to 65 who received an inactivated influenza vaccine. The CDR3 DNA sequence: TGTGCCAGCAGCCCCCCGGGAGGCCGGGATGCCAAAAACATTCAGTACTTC. Protein product: CASSPPGGRDAKNIQYF. Complete variable domain (other parts from reference TRBV11-1 and TRBJ2-4): EAEVAQSPRYKITEKSQAVAFWCDPISGHATLYWYRQILGQGPELLVQFQDESVVDDSQLPKDRFSAERLKGVDSTLKIQPAELGDSAMYLCASSPPGGRDAKNIQYFGAGTRLSVL.